The 25 T cell receptor beta chains in this list originate from one sample, sequenced in a study of cytomegalovirus exposure and HLA in healthy donors. PCR employed 60 Vbeta and 13 Jbeta primers. Libraries were prepared by immunoSEQ multiplex PCR; TCRdb keeps only in-frame clonotypes and omits some of them. This table holds 130,000 to 150,000 clones, around a tenth found once. Sample: PBMCs. The receptors here all came from a male donor in good health and CMV-seronegative.

The CDR3 protein is CAWTITRLAKNIQYF. CDR3 in DNA: TGTGCCTGGACCATAACCAGATTAGCCAAAAACATTCAGTACTTC. The V and J genes are TRBV30 and TRBJ2-4; no clear D gene. Germline values: CDR1 GTSNPN, CDR2 SVGIG (reference sequence). This CDR3 spans 15 amino acids. Between the trimmed V and J ends, which lost 4 bases and 0 bases, there was a span of 13 bases.

The V and J genes are TRBV7-9 and TRBJ2-5; D is perhaps TRBD1 (5 bases). V was clipped by 2 bases and J by 1 base, with 8 bases between them. The length of the CDR3 is 14 residues. Per the germline V gene, CDR1 is SEHNR and CDR2 is FQNEAQ (reference sequence). CDR3 sequence reads: CASSLPDTQETQYF. CDR3 nucleotides: TGTGCCAGCAGCTTACCGGACACCCAAGAGACCCAGTACTTC.

J is TRBJ2-2 and V is TRBV11-3, with a tentative D call TRBD2 (5 bases). V was trimmed by 0 bases and J by 5 bases, leaving 7 bases between them. The germline V gene has CDR1 SGHNT and CDR2 YENEEA. The CDR3 is 14 amino acids. The CDR3 spells CASSLDPGTGELFF. The CDR3 coding sequence is TGTGCCAGCAGCTTAGATCCGGGGACCGGGGAGCTGTTTTTT.

The table lists this clone with a few counts. The V call is TRBV12-5, the J call TRBJ2-1; a possible D gene is TRBD2 (5 bases). The CDR3 is made up of 14 amino acids. V gave up 1 base and J gave up 5 bases, with 9 bases separating them. The germline gives CDR1 LGHNT, CDR2 FRNRAP. The CDR3 loop is CASGLGQTNNEQFF. DNA for the CDR3: TGTGCTAGTGGTTTGGGCCAGACTAACAATGAGCAGTTCTTC. Full variable domain (missing parts from reference TRBV12-5 and TRBJ2-1): DARVTQTPRHKVTEMGQEVTMRCQPILGHNTVFWYRQTMMQGLELLAYFRNRAPLDDSGMPKDRFSAEMPDATLATLKIQPSEPRDSAVYFCASGLGQTNNEQFFGPGTRLTVL.

The chain carries TRBV19 and TRBJ2-2; D unclear. Germline assignment: CDR1 LNHDA and CDR2 SQIVND (reference sequence). The CDR3 runs to 13 residues. V was cut by 2 bases and J by 7 bases, with 8 bases left in between. The CDR3 DNA sequence: TGTGCCAGTAGTATACGTGAGAACGGGGAGCTGTTTTTT. Amino acids: CASSIRENGELFF.

The V call is TRBV6-5, the J call TRBJ1-1, with 8 bases lining up with TRBD1. The CDR3 contains 14 residues. V dropped 6 bases and J dropped 10; count of bases not matched to a gene: 13. The V gene's germline CDR1 is MNHEY and CDR2 SVGAGI. The CDR3 region has the DNA TGTGCCAGCAGAATCAATGGACAGGGAGCAGGAGCTTTCTTT. Protein sequence: CASRINGQGAGAFF.

V gene TRBV18 combines with J gene TRBJ2-3; 9 bases align to TRBD1. Trimming at V came to 6 bases and at J to 4 bases, leaving 8 bases not matched to a gene. Germline V gives CDR1 KGHSH, CDR2 LQKENI. The CDR3 extends over 15 amino acids. The CDR3 loop reads CASSGRDRVPDTQYF. In DNA form, the CDR3 reads TGTGCCAGCTCCGGCCGGGACAGGGTTCCAGATACGCAGTATTTT. The full variable domain, in which reference TRBV18 and TRBJ2-3 provide the parts outside the CDR3, is NAGVMQNPRHLVRRRGQEARLRCSPMKGHSHVYWYRQLPEEGLKFMVYLQKENIIDESGMPKERFSAEFPKEGPSILRIQQVVRGDSAAYFCASSGRDRVPDTQYFGPGTRLTVL.

The sample holds a few counts of this clone. V gene TRBV6-6 combines with J gene TRBJ1-2; D not certain. Trimming took 5 bases from V and 4 from J, leaving 11 bases between them. Germline CDR1 is MNHNY and CDR2 is SVGAGI (reference sequence). This CDR3 region has 13 residues. The CDR3 sequence is CASSAEGLYGYTF. The CDR3 DNA follows: TGTGCCAGCAGTGCGGAGGGCCTCTATGGCTACACCTTC.

This clone came up a few times. The V call is TRBV6-4, the J call TRBJ2-3, with a weak D call TRBD2 (6 bases). The V end was cut by 2 bases, the J end by 14 bases, with 20 bases between. In germline, CDR1 is MRHNA, CDR2 SNTAGT. This CDR3 contains 14 residues. CDR3 in DNA: TGTGCCAGCAGTGACGTTGCGGGGTCGACTTTTACGTATTTT. The encoded protein is CASSDVAGSTFTYF.

The table lists this clone with a few counts. This chain joins TRBV5-1 and TRBJ1-1; 9 bases are shared with TRBD1. V lost 0 bases to trimming and J lost 2 bases; unmatched junction nucleotides: 5. Germline CDR1 is SGHRS and CDR2 is YFSETQ. The CDR3 has 16 amino acids. The CDR3, as DNA: TGCGCCAGCAGCTTGGCGGGGACAGGGAGCAACACTGAAGCTTTCTTT. It specifies CASSLAGTGSNTEAFF. The full variable domain, completed using reference TRBV5-1 and TRBJ1-1, is KAGVTQTPRYLIKTRGQQVTLSCSPISGHRSVSWYQQTPGQGLQFLFEYFSETQRNKGNFPGRFSGRQFSNSRSEMNVSTLELGDSALYLCASSLAGTGSNTEAFFGQGTRLTVV.

The V call is TRBV6-1, the J call TRBJ1-1, with 7 bases aligning to TRBD1. CDR3 length equals 16 residues. V shed 3 bases and J 4 bases; nucleotides not matched to a gene: 11. The germline CDR1 and CDR2 sequences are MNHNS and SASEGT. CDR3 in DNA: TGTGCCAGCAGTGACAGGGGGGCGCGGTTGGGCACTGAAGCTTTCTTT. This gives the protein CASSDRGARLGTEAFF.

This clone was counted between two and nine times. This chain's CDR3 is CASSDYGGGYTF. The CDR3 DNA reads as TGTGCCAGCAGCGATTACGGGGGAGGCTACACCTTC. The chain joins TRBV7-2 to TRBJ1-2; D possibly corresponds to TRBD1 (5 bases). Trimming took off 5 bases at V and 8 bases at J, with 12 bases between the two ends. The V gene's germline CDR1 is SGHTA and CDR2 FQGNSA. The CDR3 is 12 residues long. Looking up the rest from reference TRBV7-2 and TRBJ1-2 gives the full variable domain: GAGVSQSPSNKVTEKGKDVELRCDPISGHTALYWYRQSLGQGLEFLIYFQGNSAPDKSGLPSDRFSAERTGGSVSTLTIQRTQQEDSAVYLCASSDYGGGYTFGSGTRLTVV.

This clone has only a few counts. A junction end diverges from the germline sequence, so it may reflect a read error. This rearrangement joins TRBV7-7 to TRBJ2-5, with a weak D call TRBD1 (6 bases). CDR3 length: 19 residues. Germline CDR1 reads SSHAT; CDR2 reads FNYEAQ (reference sequence). The CDR3 loop reads CASSLGAPATGNLWETQYF. The CDR3 DNA is TGTGCTAGCAGCTTAGGGGCCCCCGCTACAGGGAACCTCTGGGAGACCCAGTACTTC.

The chain combines TRBV27 with TRBJ2-7; D perhaps matches TRBD1 (5 bases). Trimming removed 5 bases at V and 3 bases at J, with 11 bases between. This CDR3 spans 13 amino acids. Germline CDR1 and CDR2: MNHEY and SMNVEV (reference sequence). CDR3 region: CASSLRQHYEQYF. In DNA, the CDR3 is TGTGCCAGCAGTCTCCGACAGCACTACGAGCAGTACTTC.

This clone was detected a few times. V usage is TRBV19 and J usage is TRBJ2-7; D uncertain. This CDR3 is built from 14 residues. V shed 0 bases and J shed 1 base, with 7 bases lying between them. Germline CDR1 is LNHDA and CDR2 is SQIVND (reference sequence). The CDR3 region has the DNA TGTGCCAGTAGTATAGAATACCAGTCCTACGAGCAGTACTTC. This encodes CASSIEYQSYEQYF.

This clone was observed a few times. The chain joins TRBV9 to TRBJ2-1, with 10 bases that match TRBD2. Unmatched junction bases numbered 6, after V lost 4 bases and J lost 2 bases. The CDR3 is made up of 16 amino acids. The germline V gene encodes CDR1 SGDLS and CDR2 YYNGEE. The CDR3 sequence: CASSSRTSGTYNEQFF. The CDR3 DNA reads TGTGCCAGCAGCTCCCGAACTAGCGGGACCTACAATGAGCAGTTCTTC.

This clone came up a few times. The chain employs TRBV5-1 and TRBJ1-2; D may be TRBD1 (6 bases). The CDR3 has 14 residues. CDR1 is SGHRS, CDR2 YFSETQ, per germline. The V gene lost 5 bases and the J gene lost 4 bases, with 15 bases spanning the gap. CDR3 amino acids: CASSQRGIGYGYTF. The DNA of the CDR3 is TGCGCCAGCAGTCAGAGGGGGATCGGCTATGGCTACACCTTC.

This clone was observed a handful of times. The chain combines TRBV28 with TRBJ1-2; 7 bases are a match to TRBD1. The V gene's germline CDR1 is MDHEN and CDR2 SYDVKM. CDR3 size: 13 residues. V was pared by 6 bases and J by 5 bases, with 6 bases of the junction left unmatched. CDR3: CASSPTGKYGYTF. The CDR3 nucleotides are TGTGCCAGCAGCCCGACAGGGAAGTATGGCTACACCTTC.

The gene calls are TRBV10-2 and TRBJ2-2, with 7 nucleotides matching TRBD2. The CDR3 runs 12 residues. Germline V gives CDR1 WSHSY, CDR2 SAAADI. The J segment lost 8 bases and the V segment lost 10 bases, leaving 7 bases of the junction unmatched. The CDR3 sequence is CATQTSSGELFF. The CDR3 coding sequence is TGCGCCACCCAGACTAGCTCTGGGGAGCTGTTTTTT.

The V gene is TRBV4-2, the J gene TRBJ1-5; possible D gene TRBD1, 6 bases. V was trimmed by 3 bases and J by 1 base, leaving 10 bases between them. Germline V gene lookup returns CDR1 LGHNA and CDR2 YNFKEQ. This CDR3 is built from 15 residues. The CDR3 DNA reads TGTGCCAGCAGCCATGGTACAGGGAGCAATCAGCCCCAGCATTTT. Amino acid sequence: CASSHGTGSNQPQHF.

The rearrangement links TRBV7-2 to TRBJ1-6; perhaps TRBD1 as D (5 bases). Germline lookup yields CDR1 SGHTA and CDR2 FQGNSA. Trimming removed 1 base at V and 4 bases at J, with 11 bases between. This CDR3 region has 16 residues. CDR3 amino acids: CASSLGTGGYNSPLHF. The DNA of the CDR3 is TGTGCCAGCAGCTTAGGTACGGGGGGTTATAATTCACCCCTCCACTTT.

Only a few counts were recorded for this clone. The chain carries TRBV5-5 and TRBJ1-1, with a tentative D call TRBD1 (6 bases). The germline CDR1 and CDR2 sequences are SGHKS and YYEKEE (reference sequence). The CDR3 sequence is 16 residues long. Trimming shortened V by 2 bases and J by 2 bases, and 16 bases separated the two germline ends. CDR3 sequence: CASSFLAGELNTEAFF. CDR3 sequence (DNA): TGTGCCAGCAGCTTCCTCGCAGGGGAATTAAACACTGAAGCTTTCTTT.

The chain has TRBV9 and TRBJ2-3, with 8 bases fitting TRBD2. Per germline, CDR1 SGDLS and CDR2 YYNGEE. There are 15 residues in the CDR3. The J segment lost 3 bases and the V segment lost 4 bases, leaving 7 bases of the junction unmatched. Here the CDR3 reads CASSPGTRWTDTQYF. DNA of the CDR3: TGTGCCAGCAGCCCCGGGACTAGGTGGACAGATACGCAGTATTTT.

This clone was counted a few times. V and J are TRBV10-2 and TRBJ1-1; tentatively, D is TRBD1 (5 bases). Germline V gene lookup returns CDR1 WSHSY and CDR2 SAAADI. The V gene lost 4 bases and the J gene lost 5 bases, with 8 bases spanning the gap. The CDR3 is 12 residues long. The CDR3 coding sequence is TGCGCCAGCAGTGGGGGGGGGACTGAAGCTTTCTTT. It specifies CASSGGGTEAFF.

This chain uses TRBV28 with TRBJ2-2; D is uncertain. This CDR3 is 14 amino acids long. Germline V gene data show CDR1 as MDHEN and CDR2 as SYDVKM. The ends were cut back, 1 base at V and 1 base at J, with 4 bases in the middle. CDR3 DNA: TGTGCCAGCAGTTTATCCGGGAACACCGGGGAGCTGTTTTTT. The encoded protein is CASSLSGNTGELFF. Combining the CDR3 with reference TRBV28 and TRBJ2-2 gives the whole variable domain DVKVTQSSRYLVKRTGEKVFLECVQDMDHENMFWYRQDPGLGLRLIYFSYDVKMKEKGDIPEGYSVSREKKERFSLILESASTNQTSMYLCASSLSGNTGELFFGEGSRLTVL.